These 32 T cell receptor beta chains originate from one sample sequenced in a study of Graves' ophthalmopathy and Graves' hyperthyroidism. TCR beta CDR3 regions were amplified from RNA transcripts. Second-round multiplex PCR came after first-round RT-PCR with HTBI primers. TCRdb ran MiXCR on the multiplex PCR reads and lists one entry per CDR3 protein. The table lists some 160,000 distinct CDR3 sequences, 35% to 50% of them singletons. The specimen was peripheral blood. The receptors come from a man aged 25-45 years with Graves' ophthalmopathy.

V gene TRBV6-2 or TRBV6-3 combines with J gene TRBJ2-7; TRBD1 is a possible D gene (6 bases). The V end was cut by 2 bases, the J end by 1 base, with 12 bases between. Looked up from germline, CDR1 is MNHEY and CDR2 is SVGEGT. The CDR3 spans 15 residues. The CDR3 region is CASSYDARGSYEQYF. The CDR3 nucleotides are TGTGCCAGCAGTTACGATGCCAGGGGATCCTACGAGCAGTACTTC.

This clonotype was counted at least ten times. The chain is built from TRBV6-6 and TRBJ2-5; 8 bases are shared with TRBD1. Germline V lookup: CDR1 MNHNY, CDR2 SVGAGI (reference sequence). The CDR3 has 15 amino acids. Trimming removed 7 bases from V and 4 bases from J; junction bases left unmatched: 11. CDR3 nucleotides: TGTGCCAGCACTCTCGGACAGGGTAGGGGAGAGACCCAGTACTTC. It specifies CASTLGQGRGETQYF.

This clonotype was detected many times. The V and J genes are TRBV20-1 and TRBJ1-1; D remains ambiguous. The V end was cut by 4 bases, the J end by 7 bases, with 19 bases between. Germline CDR1 reads DFQATT; CDR2 reads SNEGSKA (reference sequence). CDR3 length: 14 amino acids. DNA for the CDR3: TGCAGTGCTACGGGAGGAAGTAGAGGTTATGAAGCTTTCTTT. This translates into CSATGGSRGYEAFF.

This clonotype occurred many times. The rearrangement uses TRBV28 and TRBJ2-6; TRBD1 or TRBD2 may be the D gene (5 bases each). The CDR3 is 15 residues long. Trimming removed 6 bases at V and 4 bases at J, with 13 bases between. CDR1 is MDHEN, CDR2 SYDVKM, per germline. DNA for the CDR3: TGTGCCAGCAGGATACCAGGGACCGGGGCCAACGTCCTGACTTTC. This encodes CASRIPGTGANVLTF.

This clonotype has ten or more counts. The genes are TRBV20-1 and TRBJ2-5; 12 bases map to TRBD2. This CDR3 comprises 15 residues. Germline CDR1 DFQATT, CDR2 SNEGSKA (reference sequence). The V gene end was trimmed by 3 bases and the J gene end by 5 bases; junction bases not matched to a gene: 7. The CDR3 DNA is TGCAGTGCTAGGCTTCTAGCGGGAGGGCAGGAGACCCAGTACTTC. This translates into CSARLLAGGQETQYF.

The gene calls are TRBV6-2 or TRBV6-3 and TRBJ2-7; TRBD1 matches 9 bases. V was pared by 6 bases and J by 6 bases, with 12 bases of the junction left unmatched. Per the germline V gene, CDR1 is MNHEY and CDR2 is SVGEGT. The CDR3 extends over 15 amino acids. The CDR3 region is CASRSSRDREGEQYF. In DNA, the CDR3 is TGTGCCAGCAGGTCTTCCCGGGACAGGGAGGGCGAGCAGTACTTC.

This clonotype was observed many times. V gene TRBV12-3 or TRBV12-4 combines with J gene TRBJ2-7, with 7 nucleotides matching TRBD1. V shed 5 bases, J shed 0 bases, and the junction held 4 bases outside the gene matches. This CDR3 spans 14 amino acids. CDR3 nucleotides: TGTGCCAGCAGTCAGACAGGGCCCTCCTACGAGCAGTACTTC. It yields the protein CASSQTGPSYEQYF.

Ten or more counts support this clonotype. The chain links TRBV7-2 to TRBJ1-2; the D is unclear. Germline loops: CDR1 SGHTA, CDR2 FQGNSA. The V end was cut by 5 bases, the J end by 6 bases, with 10 bases between. The CDR3 contains 12 residues. CDR3 in amino acids: CASSPSLHGYTF. The CDR3 nucleotides are TGTGCCAGCAGCCCTAGTCTGCATGGCTACACCTTC.

This clonotype came up many times. The J gene is TRBJ1-1, the V gene TRBV11-3; 7 bases map to TRBD1. CDR1 and CDR2 (germline): SGHNT, YENEEA. The CDR3 runs 17 residues. The junction had 16 bases not matched to a gene; V was cut back by 5 bases and J by 4 bases. The CDR3 coding sequence is TGTGCCAGCAGCCGTCGGGACAGTGGCAATCCAGGCACTGAAGCTTTCTTT. As protein: CASSRRDSGNPGTEAFF.

V and J are TRBV20-1 and TRBJ1-1, with a possible D match to TRBD1 (5 bases). The CDR3 extends over 14 amino acids. Germline assignment: CDR1 DFQATT and CDR2 SNEGSKA (reference sequence). The ends were cut back, 5 bases at V and 7 bases at J, with 20 bases in the middle. The CDR3 spells CSARITETGGEAFF. The CDR3, as DNA: TGCAGTGCTCGAATCACAGAAACCGGGGGTGAAGCTTTCTTT.

The sample holds a few counts of this clonotype. This chain uses TRBV6-1 with TRBJ1-1; no clear D gene. Trimming pared 5 bases from V and 6 bases from J, leaving 13 bases between. The CDR3 runs 13 residues. The V gene's germline CDR1 is MNHNS and CDR2 SASEGT. CDR3 sequence: CASSPQSWPEAFF. CDR3 DNA: TGTGCCAGCAGTCCTCAATCTTGGCCTGAAGCTTTCTTT.

This clonotype was seen ten or more times. The gene calls are TRBV20-1 and TRBJ1-1; the D is unclear. Germline V gene data show CDR1 as DFQATT and CDR2 as SNEGSKA (reference sequence). Between the trimmed V and J ends, which lost 5 bases and 2 bases, there was a span of 18 bases. The CDR3 is 15 amino acids. The DNA for the CDR3 is TGCAGTGCTCTGAAGTCCCTGGACGGAAACACTGAAGCTTTCTTT. As protein: CSALKSLDGNTEAFF.

This clonotype has only a few counts. J is TRBJ2-7 and V is TRBV7-3; D perhaps matches TRBD2 (6 bases). Germline lookup yields CDR1 SGHTA and CDR2 FQGTGA. The CDR3 extends over 14 amino acids. V lost 0 bases and J 6 bases, leaving 12 bases between the germline ends. The CDR3 coding sequence is TGTGCCAGCAGCTTAACGGGGGGAGCTAGCGAGCAGTACTTC. This gives the protein CASSLTGGASEQYF.

The chain couples TRBV6-2 or TRBV6-3 to TRBJ2-7, with D possibly being TRBD1 or TRBD2 (5 bases each). Germline CDR1 and CDR2: MNHEY and SVGEGT. The CDR3 extends over 12 amino acids. V dropped 10 bases and J dropped 2 bases, with 12 bases sitting between them. The CDR3 loop reads CATGTTAYEQYF. CDR3 sequence (DNA): TGTGCCACTGGGACGACAGCCTACGAGCAGTACTTC.

This clonotype was counted a single time. This chain uses TRBV28 with TRBJ2-7; 9 bases are a match to TRBD2. The CDR3 sequence is 17 residues long. Trimming removed 2 bases from V and 1 base from J; junction bases left unmatched: 9. Germline V gives CDR1 MDHEN, CDR2 SYDVKM. CDR3 in DNA: TGTGCCAGCAGTTTAGATTGGCAGACTAGCGGTTCCTACGAGCAGTACTTC. Its protein is CASSLDWQTSGSYEQYF.

This clonotype was recorded only once. The chain recombines TRBV11-2 with TRBJ2-2, with 14 bases lining up with TRBD2. In germline, CDR1 is SGHAT, CDR2 FQNNGV. V lost 5 bases and J lost 0; bases outside the gene matches: 8. CDR3 length equals 19 residues. For the CDR3, the DNA is TGTGCCAGCAGCCCCCGGACTAGCGGGAGGTACCCGAACACCGGGGAGCTGTTTTTT. Protein: CASSPRTSGRYPNTGELFF.

This clonotype was seen repeatedly, ten times or more. The chain employs TRBV6-1 and TRBJ1-3; the D is unclear. Trimming removed 2 bases at V and 0 bases at J, with 11 bases between. Germline V gene lookup returns CDR1 MNHNS and CDR2 SASEGT. The CDR3 is 16 amino acids. CDR3 in DNA: TGTGCCAGCAGTGAAAACAGCGAGGTCTCTGGAAACACCATATATTTT. Protein: CASSENSEVSGNTIYF.

The V gene is TRBV5-1, the J gene TRBJ2-7, with 10 nucleotides matching TRBD2. Germline-derived CDR1 and CDR2 are SGHRS and YFSETQ. V shed 9 bases and J 4 bases; nucleotides not matched to a gene: 7. There are 13 residues in the CDR3. CDR3 nucleotides: TGCGCCACTTCTAGCGGGAGTGGATACGAGCAGTACTTC. It specifies CATSSGSGYEQYF.

The chain is built from TRBV11-2 and TRBJ2-5; 11 bases agree with TRBD2. J lost 4 bases, V lost 4 bases, and 8 bases had no gene match. Per the germline V gene, CDR1 is SGHAT and CDR2 is FQNNGV. This CDR3 region has 16 residues. CDR3 sequence: CASSSNSGGAGETQYF. CDR3 nucleotides: TGTGCCAGCAGCTCGAATAGCGGGGGGGCGGGAGAGACCCAGTACTTC.

Many counts were recorded for this clonotype. This chain uses TRBV27 with TRBJ2-7, with a tentative D call TRBD1 (6 bases). This CDR3 comprises 14 residues. Germline CDR1 MNHEY, CDR2 SMNVEV (reference sequence). V lost 3 bases, J lost 2 bases, and 11 bases lay in between. The CDR3 nucleotides are TGTGCCAGCAGTTTCTCCAGGGGTCCCTACGAGCAGTACTTC. Residues: CASSFSRGPYEQYF.

The rearrangement links TRBV14 to TRBJ2-7; D is perhaps TRBD1 or TRBD2 (7 bases each). Germline assignment: CDR1 SGHDN and CDR2 FVKESK. The V gene lost 1 base and the J gene lost 6 bases, with 13 bases spanning the gap. The CDR3 is 14 residues long. The CDR3 DNA follows: TGTGCCAGCAGCCAAGTTGGGAGGGGGCCCGAGCAGTACTTC. It encodes CASSQVGRGPEQYF.

The rearrangement joins TRBV6-1 to TRBJ1-1, with D uncertain. Trimming removed 6 bases from V and 0 bases from J, with 11 bases in between. Germline V gene lookup returns CDR1 MNHNS and CDR2 SASEGT. This CDR3 spans 14 amino acids. Written as DNA, the CDR3 is TGTGCCAGCAGAGACCGGGGATTGAACACTGAAGCTTTCTTT. It is translated as CASRDRGLNTEAFF.

In its sample, this clonotype was seen many times. Here the CDR3 reads CASSPPTYQETQYF. CDR3 DNA: TGTGCCAGCAGCCCCCCTACGTACCAAGAGACCCAGTACTTC. The rearrangement links TRBV7-2 to TRBJ2-5; the D is unclear. The length of the CDR3 is 14 residues. Germline V lookup: CDR1 SGHTA, CDR2 FQGNSA. Trimming took off 5 bases at V and 0 bases at J, with 10 bases between the two ends.

This clonotype was observed a handful of times. This chain links TRBV30 with TRBJ1-1; TRBD1 aligns across 8 bases. CDR3 length: 13 residues. V trimming: 4 bases; J trimming: 6 bases; junction bases outside the gene matches: 7. Germline CDR1 and CDR2: GTSNPN and SVGIG (reference sequence). CDR3 sequence (DNA): TGTGCCTGGAACACCAGGGGGCGGGCTGAAGCTTTCTTT. Its translation is CAWNTRGRAEAFF.

The sample holds many counts of this clonotype. The chain links TRBV28 to TRBJ1-2, with unresolved D. V was trimmed by 5 bases and J by 4 bases, leaving 20 bases between them. In germline, CDR1 is MDHEN, CDR2 SYDVKM. This CDR3 region has 16 residues. The CDR3 DNA reads as TGTGCCAGCAGTACTCCCCGGATCTTGGATGCCTATGGCTACACCTTC. It codes for CASSTPRILDAYGYTF.

This clonotype was found many times. The chain employs TRBV19 and TRBJ1-1; D gene uncertain. Germline loops: CDR1 LNHDA, CDR2 SQIVND (reference sequence). V was clipped by 2 bases and J by 1 base, with 14 bases between them. The CDR3 is made up of 16 amino acids. CDR3 loop: CASSISGFRPNTEAFF. DNA for the CDR3: TGTGCCAGTAGTATAAGTGGTTTTAGGCCGAACACTGAAGCTTTCTTT. Full variable domain (outside the CDR3, taken from reference TRBV19 and TRBJ1-1): DGGITQSPKYLFRKEGQNVTLSCEQNLNHDAMYWYRQDPGQGLRLIYYSQIVNDFQKGDIAEGYSVSREKKESFPLTVTSAQKNPTAFYLCASSISGFRPNTEAFFGQGTRLTVV.

The V and J genes are TRBV6-2 or TRBV6-3 and TRBJ2-5; the D is unclear. The V end was cut by 6 bases, the J end by 3 bases, with 14 bases between. The germline gives CDR1 MNHEY, CDR2 SVGEGT. This CDR3 is 14 amino acids long. This chain's CDR3 is CASRPSNSKETQYF. In nucleotides, the CDR3 is TGTGCCAGCAGGCCCAGTAACAGCAAAGAGACCCAGTACTTC.

In this sample, this clonotype turned up many times. The chain uses TRBV28 and TRBJ2-4, with a weak D call TRBD2 (6 bases). The V and J ends lost 5 bases and 7 bases respectively, with 12 bases between them. Germline V gene sequence: CDR1 MDHEN, CDR2 SYDVKM. The CDR3 is 13 amino acids. CDR3 nucleotides: TGTGCCAGCAGTGGACTAACGCCGAACATTCAGTACTTC. Its protein is CASSGLTPNIQYF.

This clonotype was found once. This chain joins TRBV2 and TRBJ1-6, with 9 bases aligning to TRBD1. Germline V lookup: CDR1 SNHLY, CDR2 FYNNEI. This CDR3 has 18 residues. Losses at the gene ends were 2 bases for V and 6 bases for J; bases not matched to a gene: 11. In nucleotides, the CDR3 is TGTGCCAGCAGTGAAAGGGACAGGGATCTCTCTAGTAATTCACCCCTCCACTTT. This gives the protein CASSERDRDLSSNSPLHF.

This clonotype appeared many times. The gene calls are TRBV19 and TRBJ1-2, with TRBD1 matching 10 bases. V gave up 4 bases and J gave up 7 bases; unmatched junction bases: 12. The germline V gene encodes CDR1 LNHDA and CDR2 SQIVND (reference sequence). The CDR3 covers 16 residues. The CDR3 nucleotides are TGTGCCAGTAGTACGACAGGGGGCGCAGGAAGTCCTGGCTACACCTTC. Its translation: CASSTTGGAGSPGYTF.

This chain links TRBV6-5 with TRBJ2-7, with 10 bases matching TRBD2. CDR3 length: 16 residues. Germline V gene lookup returns CDR1 MNHEY and CDR2 SVGAGI. V gave up 4 bases and J gave up 7 bases; unmatched junction bases: 13. CDR3 DNA: TGTGCCAGCAGTTCCTTTTCCGGGACTAGCGTGGATGAGCAGTACTTC. Amino acids: CASSSFSGTSVDEQYF.

The chain recombines TRBV24-1 with TRBJ1-2; 10 positions agree with TRBD1. V lost 4 bases, J lost 6 bases, and 4 bases stayed unmatched. Germline assignment: CDR1 KGHDR and CDR2 SFDVKD. This CDR3 is built from 14 residues. CDR3 region: CATSDDGTGDGYTF. Written as DNA, the CDR3 is TGTGCCACCAGTGACGACGGGACAGGGGATGGCTACACCTTC.